This T cell receptor (beta chain) was identified in a study of neurological immune-mediated disorders. Study-wide results and caveats: Expansion of TCR clones was greatest in HTLV-1-associated myelopathy and smallest in multiple sclerosis, where it fell below that of healthy controls. CDR3 amino acid sequences found in expanded clones were never shared across subjects, suggesting private repertoires in all groups.

The time point was: longitudinal time-point 3. The unsorted libraries were prepared from 2 million PBMCs (stored at -80 C). This CDR3 has 14 residues. In germline, CDR1 is MDHEN, CDR2 SYDVKM. V gave up 3 bases and J gave up 4 bases, with 13 bases separating them. This clonotype was counted ten times or more. Its antigen is unknown. Every sequencing run gave over 190 million TCR-beta sequences, taken from 15-18 subjects. MiXCR, run by TCRdb on the 5' RACE reads, gives a single entry per CDR3 protein. The sample shows roughly 49,000 distinct CDR3 sequences, about 13% of them seen only once. The material sequenced was PBMCs. The rearrangement links TRBV28 to TRBJ2-7; tentatively, D is TRBD1 (6 bases). This clonotype was sampled from a male donor with HTLV-1-associated myelopathy (HAM/TSP). The CDR3 DNA is TGTGCCAGCAGTTTCTATGGGACATCATACGAGCAGTACTTC. It translates to CASSFYGTSYEQYF.